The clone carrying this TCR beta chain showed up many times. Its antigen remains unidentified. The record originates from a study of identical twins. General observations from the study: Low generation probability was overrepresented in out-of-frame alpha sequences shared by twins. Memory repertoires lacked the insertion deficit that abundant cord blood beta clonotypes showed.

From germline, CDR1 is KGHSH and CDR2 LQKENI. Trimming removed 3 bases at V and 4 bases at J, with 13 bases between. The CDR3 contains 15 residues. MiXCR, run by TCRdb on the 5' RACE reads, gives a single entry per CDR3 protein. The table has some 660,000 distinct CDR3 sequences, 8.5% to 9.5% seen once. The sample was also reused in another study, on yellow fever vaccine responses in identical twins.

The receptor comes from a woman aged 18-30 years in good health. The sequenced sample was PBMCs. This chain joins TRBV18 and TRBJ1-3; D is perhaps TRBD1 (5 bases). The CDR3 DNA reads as TGTGCCAGCTCACCCCCAAGGGACTCCGGAAACACCATATATTTT. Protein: CASSPPRDSGNTIYF.